This TCR beta chain was found in a study of cytomegalovirus exposure and HLA in healthy donors. General study points: TCR beta sequences reportedly predicted the HLA-A and HLA-B alleles of most subjects accurately. Among immune exposure information, only CMV serostatus was available.

This CDR3 has 14 residues. The germline CDR1 and CDR2 sequences are SEHNR and FQNEAQ (reference sequence). Deletions cut 1 base from V and 2 bases from J, with 9 bases between. 60 Vbeta and 13 Jbeta primers were used in PCR. Methods used by the authors: About 11 million of the 80 million or so unique TCR beta chains counted in a later analysis were shared. Profiled with immunoSEQ multiplex PCR; TCRdb holds only in-frame clones, not every one. V and J calls plus clone size are reproduced from that table; the DNA served to infer D and trimming. This sample carries fewer than 150,000 clones, around four fifths of them seen once, and the ten largest clones take 4% to 5%. To note about this clone: Its antigen remains unknown.

At the time of sampling, donors were nominally healthy, though unrecorded immune exposures were likely. This clonotype originated in a middle-aged woman in good health and CMV-seronegative. The chain is built from TRBV7-9 and TRBJ2-7, with a tentative D call TRBD1 (5 bases). The sequencing sample was made of PBMCs. CDR3 in DNA: TGTGCCAGCAGCTTAGAGGGGATCACCTACGAGCAGTACTTC. It encodes CASSLEGITYEQYF.